These 14 T cell receptor beta chains came from one sample sequenced in a study of OX40 agonist ivuxolimab in advanced cancers. Data came from immunoSEQ multiplex PCR; TCRdb stores just in-frame clones and leaves some out. The table has 50,000 to 65,000 clones, approximately 90% seen once. The specimen comprised CD4+ or CD8+ T cells sorted from blood, sampled in a trial of the OX40 agonist ivuxolimab. Every receptor here comes from an adult with an advanced solid tumor such as melanoma, head and neck, liver or kidney cancer.

The rearrangement links TRBV30 to TRBJ1-1, with D perhaps matching TRBD1 (5 bases). The CDR3 length is 14 residues. Between the trimmed V and J ends, which lost 2 bases and 3 bases, there was a span of 13 bases. Germline V lookup: CDR1 GTSNPN, CDR2 SVGIG (reference sequence). DNA of the CDR3: TGTGCCTGGAGTTCGGGGGGGTCGGACACTGAAGCTTTCTTT. Translated, it gives CAWSSGGSDTEAFF.

The chain recombines TRBV7-8 with TRBJ2-7; 10 nucleotides agree with TRBD2. Trimming removed 1 base from V and 2 bases from J; junction bases left unmatched: 11. The CDR3 has 18 amino acids. Germline V gene sequence: CDR1 SGHVS, CDR2 FQNEAQ. CDR3 amino acids: CASSLDVEVAGGPYEQYF. The CDR3 coding sequence is TGTGCCAGCAGCTTAGATGTCGAGGTAGCGGGGGGTCCCTACGAGCAGTACTTC.

The rearrangement links TRBV19 to TRBJ2-1; 10 bases align to TRBD1. The CDR3 loop spans 16 amino acids. Trimming took 5 bases from V and 4 from J; bases not matched to a gene: 8. The germline gives CDR1 LNHDA, CDR2 SQIVND (reference sequence). CDR3: CASSLTGGSGYNEQFF. The CDR3 DNA follows: TGTGCCAGTAGTTTGACAGGGGGCTCGGGATACAATGAGCAGTTCTTC.

The genes are TRBV4-3 and TRBJ1-1; 8 bases fit TRBD1. The CDR3 runs 14 residues. Germline V gene sequence: CDR1 LGHNA, CDR2 YSLEER. J gave up 1 base and V 4 bases, and 2 bases lay outside the gene matches. Here the CDR3 DNA reads TGCGCCAGCAGCCCCGGACAGGGGAACACTGAAGCTTTCTTT. The encoded protein is CASSPGQGNTEAFF.

This clone was seen only once. The rearrangement joins TRBV27 to TRBJ1-1; D is uncertain. Germline CDR1 reads MNHEY; CDR2 reads SMNVEV (reference sequence). The V and J ends lost 3 bases and 0 bases respectively, with 8 bases between them. The CDR3 consists of 14 residues. CDR3 nucleotide sequence: TGTGCCAGCAGTTTTCGCCCAATGAACACTGAAGCTTTCTTT. Amino acids: CASSFRPMNTEAFF.

V usage is TRBV28 and J usage is TRBJ1-1; no definite D call. Germline CDR1 MDHEN, CDR2 SYDVKM. This CDR3 spans 12 amino acids. Deletions cut 6 bases from V and 8 bases from J, with 13 bases between. Here the CDR3 reads CASSFLDVEAFF. As DNA, the CDR3 is TGTGCCAGCAGCTTCCTTGACGTGGAAGCTTTCTTT.

The chain combines TRBV7-2 with TRBJ1-5; tentative D call: TRBD1 (5 bases). There are 15 residues in the CDR3. The germline V gene has CDR1 SGHTA and CDR2 FQGNSA. Trimming cost V 2 bases and J 1 base, with 9 bases left between them. The CDR3 loop reads CASSLPPGSNQPQHF. For the CDR3, the DNA is TGTGCCAGCAGCTTACCCCCAGGGAGCAATCAGCCCCAGCATTTT.

The chain employs TRBV7-8 and TRBJ2-1; 7 bases fit TRBD2. After removal of 1 base from V and 5 bases from J, the junction contained 5 bases not matched to a gene. Germline CDR1 is SGHVS and CDR2 is FQNEAQ. This CDR3 comprises 15 residues. For the CDR3, the DNA is TGTGCCAGCAGCTTAGGCCTAGCGGATAACAATGAGCAGTTCTTC. Its translation is CASSLGLADNNEQFF. The full variable domain, completed using reference TRBV7-8 and TRBJ2-1, is GAGVSQSPRYKVAKRGQDVALRCDPISGHVSLFWYQQALGQGPEFLTYFQNEAQLDKSGLPSDRFFAERPEGSVSTLKIQRTQQEDSAVYLCASSLGLADNNEQFFGPGTRLTVL.

This rearrangement joins TRBV7-9 to TRBJ2-7; 9 bases align to TRBD2. With V trimmed by 5 bases and J by 13 bases, 15 bases remained unmatched. Germline CDR1 SEHNR, CDR2 FQNEAQ (reference sequence). The CDR3 is 14 amino acids. CDR3 sequence (DNA): TGTGCCAGCAGCCAGGGTGGTAGCGGGAGTTCTTTCTACTTC. Protein: CASSQGGSGSSFYF.

The genes are TRBV4-3 and TRBJ1-1, with TRBD1 as a possible D gene (6 bases). The length of the CDR3 is 18 residues. V lost 0 bases, J lost 0 bases, and 17 bases lay in between. Germline V lookup: CDR1 LGHNA, CDR2 YSLEER. CDR3 sequence reads: CASSQEVRGAGMNTEAFF. CDR3 DNA: TGCGCCAGCAGCCAAGAGGTGCGGGGGGCGGGAATGAACACTGAAGCTTTCTTT.

CDR3 residues: CASSEARGVQPQHF. CDR3 nucleotide sequence: TGTGCCAGCAGTGAAGCTCGGGGGGTTCAGCCCCAGCATTTT. This chain joins TRBV6-1 and TRBJ1-5; tentative D call: TRBD1 (5 bases). The V and J ends lost 0 bases and 6 bases respectively, with 9 bases between them. There are 14 residues in the CDR3. Germline CDR1 is MNHNS and CDR2 is SASEGT.

V is TRBV27 and J is TRBJ2-1, with 10 positions matching TRBD1. Germline V gives CDR1 MNHEY, CDR2 SMNVEV (reference sequence). CDR3 length: 21 amino acids. The ends lost 3 bases at V and 2 bases at J; junction bases unmatched: 19. Here the CDR3 reads CASSLTPDEFRDRGTYNEQFF. The CDR3 DNA reads TGTGCCAGCAGTTTGACTCCAGACGAATTCCGGGACAGGGGCACCTACAATGAGCAGTTCTTC.

The chain carries TRBV28 and TRBJ2-7, with D tentatively TRBD2 (6 bases). The germline V gene has CDR1 MDHEN and CDR2 SYDVKM. Trimming shortened V by 6 bases and J by 1 base, and 16 bases separated the two germline ends. The CDR3 has 15 amino acids. In nucleotides, the CDR3 is TGTGCCAGCAGCCAACGGGGGATTCCATCCTACGAGCAGTACTTC. Protein sequence: CASSQRGIPSYEQYF.

The chain links TRBV7-8 to TRBJ2-5; 14 positions agree with TRBD2. J was trimmed by 4 bases and V by 1 base; bases with no gene match: 2. There are 16 residues in the CDR3. Germline CDR1 SGHVS, CDR2 FQNEAQ. CDR3 protein: CASSLGGLAGVETQYF. In DNA form, the CDR3 reads TGTGCCAGCAGCTTAGGGGGACTAGCGGGAGTAGAGACCCAGTACTTC. Full variable domain (remainder filled in from reference TRBV7-8 and TRBJ2-5): GAGVSQSPRYKVAKRGQDVALRCDPISGHVSLFWYQQALGQGPEFLTYFQNEAQLDKSGLPSDRFFAERPEGSVSTLKIQRTQQEDSAVYLCASSLGGLAGVETQYFGPGTRLLVL.